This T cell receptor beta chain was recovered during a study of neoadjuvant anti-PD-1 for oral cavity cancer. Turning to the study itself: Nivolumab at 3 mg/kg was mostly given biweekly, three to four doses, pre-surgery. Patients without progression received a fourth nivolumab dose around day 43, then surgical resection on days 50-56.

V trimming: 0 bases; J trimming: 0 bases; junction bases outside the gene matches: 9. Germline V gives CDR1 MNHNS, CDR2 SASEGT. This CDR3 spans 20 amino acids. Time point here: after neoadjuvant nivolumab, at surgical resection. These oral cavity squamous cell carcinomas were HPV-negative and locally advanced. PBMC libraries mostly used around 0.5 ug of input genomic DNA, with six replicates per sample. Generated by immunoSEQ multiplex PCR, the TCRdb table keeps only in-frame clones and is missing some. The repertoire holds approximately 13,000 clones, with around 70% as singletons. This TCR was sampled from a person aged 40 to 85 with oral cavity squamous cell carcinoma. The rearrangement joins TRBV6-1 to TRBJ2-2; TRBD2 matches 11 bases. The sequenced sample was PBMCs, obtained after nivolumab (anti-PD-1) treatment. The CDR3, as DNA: TGTGCCAGCAGTGAAGCAGGGATTTCTAGCGGGAGGCCGAACACCGGGGAGCTGTTTTTT. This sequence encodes CASSEAGISSGRPNTGELFF.